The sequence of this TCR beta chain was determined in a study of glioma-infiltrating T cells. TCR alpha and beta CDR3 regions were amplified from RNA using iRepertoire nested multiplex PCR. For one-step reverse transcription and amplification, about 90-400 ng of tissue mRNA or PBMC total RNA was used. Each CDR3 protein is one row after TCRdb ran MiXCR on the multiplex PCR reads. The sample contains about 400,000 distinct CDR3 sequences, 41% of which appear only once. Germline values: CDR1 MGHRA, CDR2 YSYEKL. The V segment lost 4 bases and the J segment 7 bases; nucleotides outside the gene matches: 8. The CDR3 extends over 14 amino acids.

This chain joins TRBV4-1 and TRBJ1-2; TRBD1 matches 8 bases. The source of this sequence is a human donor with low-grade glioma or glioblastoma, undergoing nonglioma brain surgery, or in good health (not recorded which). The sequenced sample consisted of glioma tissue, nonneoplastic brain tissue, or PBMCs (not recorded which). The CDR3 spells CASSLATGVGGYTF. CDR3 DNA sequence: TGCGCCAGCAGCCTAGCGACAGGGGTCGGTGGCTACACCTTC.